These 24 T cell receptor beta chains share one sample of origin, sequenced in a study of T cell responses to AZD1222 COVID-19 vaccine (dated by TCRdb to the early 2020s). The time point label here, explained by the study, means: baseline before first vaccination. The treatment or condition label on this specimen signifies: meningococcal conjugate vaccine given as trial control. Receptor libraries were prepared by the immunoSEQ multiplex PCR assay. This immuneACCESS table, as held by TCRdb, lists in-frame sequences with V and J called but not all clones. Of the missing ones, under half trace to an unresolved V gene in checked studies; the others have no known cause. The sample table contains 100,000 to 150,000 clones; only one count was recorded for about nine tenths of them. The ten largest clones take up about 4.5% of the sample. The sample here was peripheral blood, taken on day 0 of MenACWY control vaccination. The receptors shown here come from an adult in good health.

The V and J genes are TRBV14 and TRBJ2-2, with a possible D match to TRBD2 (5 bases). Germline loops: CDR1 SGHDN, CDR2 FVKESK. The CDR3 contains 17 residues. Trimming left V 4 bases short and J 2 bases short, with 17 bases between. The CDR3 spells CASSRRTWGANTGELFF. Here the CDR3 DNA reads TGTGCCAGCAGCCGCCGAACGTGGGGAGCTAACACCGGGGAGCTGTTTTTT. Using reference TRBV14 and TRBJ2-2 for the parts outside the CDR3, the full variable domain is EAGVTQFPSHSVIEKGQTVTLRCDPISGHDNLYWYRRVMGKEIKFLLHFVKESKQDESGMPNNRFLAERTGGTYSTLKVQPAELEDSGVYFCASSRRTWGANTGELFFGEGSRLTVL.

There are a few counts of this clone. The chain is built from TRBV5-1 and TRBJ2-2; 8 positions agree with TRBD2. This CDR3 has 18 amino acids. V trimming: 4 bases; J trimming: 0 bases; junction bases outside the gene matches: 11. Germline V gives CDR1 SGHRS, CDR2 YFSETQ. The CDR3 sequence is CASSTRGAGVPNTGELFF. CDR3 DNA sequence: TGCGCCAGCAGCACCCGGGGAGCGGGGGTCCCGAACACCGGGGAGCTGTTTTTT. Full variable domain (rest looked up from reference TRBV5-1 and TRBJ2-2): KAGVTQTPRYLIKTRGQQVTLSCSPISGHRSVSWYQQTPGQGLQFLFEYFSETQRNKGNFPGRFSGRQFSNSRSEMNVSTLELGDSALYLCASSTRGAGVPNTGELFFGEGSRLTVL.

The CDR3 DNA reads TGTGCCACCTGGGGAGCCTACAATGAGCAGTTCTTC. Translation gives CATWGAYNEQFF. V is TRBV28 and J is TRBJ2-1; possible D gene TRBD2, 5 bases. The V end lost 10 bases, the J end lost 2 bases, and 9 bases lay between the germline ends. CDR3 length: 12 residues. Germline values: CDR1 MDHEN, CDR2 SYDVKM.

Notes on this clone: The junction departs from germline at one end; a sequencing error may be responsible. The chain couples TRBV4-2 to TRBJ2-2; weak D call: TRBD2 (5 bases). The CDR3 totals 15 residues. Per the germline V gene, CDR1 is LGHNA and CDR2 is YNFKEQ. The chain's CDR3 is CASRQGLSNTGELFF. The CDR3 DNA reads TGTGCCAGCAGGCAAGGACTTTCGAACACCGGGGAGCTGTTTTTT.

The chain recombines TRBV5-1 with TRBJ2-1, with D possibly matching TRBD2 (7 bases). The germline V gene encodes CDR1 SGHRS and CDR2 YFSETQ. The CDR3 covers 15 residues. Trimming cost V 0 bases and J 5 bases, with 12 bases left between them. This CDR3 reads CASSLVRGAHNEQFF. The CDR3 region has the DNA TGCGCCAGCAGCTTGGTTCGGGGGGCTCACAATGAGCAGTTCTTC.

The chain links TRBV7-9 to TRBJ2-2, with D possibly matching TRBD2 (6 bases). Trimming took off 1 base at V and 6 bases at J, with 12 bases between the two ends. The CDR3 is 15 amino acids. The germline V gene encodes CDR1 SEHNR and CDR2 FQNEAQ (reference sequence). The CDR3 sequence: CASSLVKGGAGELFF. For the CDR3, the DNA is TGTGCCAGCAGCTTAGTAAAAGGAGGGGCCGGGGAGCTGTTTTTT.

The chain joins TRBV12-3 or TRBV12-4 to TRBJ1-1, with D possibly being TRBD1 (6 bases). The germline V and J ends were trimmed by 3 bases and 1 base, with 6 bases remaining between them. The CDR3 runs 13 residues. The CDR3 DNA sequence: TGTGCCAGCAGTTTGGGACAGAACACTGAAGCTTTCTTT. The encoded protein is CASSLGQNTEAFF.

This chain joins TRBV6-4 and TRBJ1-1, with a weak D call TRBD1 (5 bases). Trimming left V 7 bases short and J 0 bases short, with 12 bases between. Per the germline V gene, CDR1 is MRHNA and CDR2 is SNTAGT. The CDR3 is 14 amino acids. CDR3 nucleotides: TGTGCCAGCATTCGAAGGACACTGAACACTGAAGCTTTCTTT. As protein: CASIRRTLNTEAFF.

In nucleotides, the CDR3 is TGTGCCAGCTCACCCACGTTAACTAGCACAGATACGCAGTATTTT. Its translation is CASSPTLTSTDTQYF. The chain links TRBV18 to TRBJ2-3; D unclear. This CDR3 comprises 15 residues. CDR1 is KGHSH, CDR2 LQKENI, per germline. V gave up 3 bases and J gave up 0 bases, with 10 bases separating them.

CDR3 loop: CASSLTNTGELFF. The CDR3 region has the DNA TGTGCCAGCAGTTTAACGAACACCGGGGAGCTGTTTTTT. V usage is TRBV28 and J usage is TRBJ2-2; D not resolved. Germline V lookup: CDR1 MDHEN, CDR2 SYDVKM. The CDR3 consists of 13 residues. V lost 2 bases and J lost 0, with 1 base in between.

The chain employs TRBV6-2 or TRBV6-3 and TRBJ1-5, with D uncertain. Germline lookup yields CDR1 MNHEY and CDR2 SVGEGT. Between the trimmed V and J ends, which lost 0 bases and 3 bases, there was a span of 6 bases. The CDR3 runs to 14 residues. Written as DNA, the CDR3 is TGTGCCAGCAGTTACTCGAATTCCAATCAGCCCCAGCATTTT. Translating gives CASSYSNSNQPQHF.

The J gene is TRBJ1-5, the V gene TRBV7-2; D is ambiguous. Germline V gene data show CDR1 as SGHTA and CDR2 as FQGNSA. V lost 1 base to trimming and J lost 0 bases, with 7 bases between them. The CDR3 has 15 residues. In nucleotides, the CDR3 is TGTGCCAGCAGCTTAGACGGAAATAGCAATCAGCCCCAGCATTTT. This encodes CASSLDGNSNQPQHF. The entire variable domain, with the rest obtained from reference TRBV7-2 and TRBJ1-5, is as follows: GAGVSQSPSNKVTEKGKDVELRCDPISGHTALYWYRQSLGQGLEFLIYFQGNSAPDKSGLPSDRFSAERTGGSVSTLTIQRTQQEDSAVYLCASSLDGNSNQPQHFGDGTRLSIL.

J is TRBJ1-3 and V is TRBV3-1 (or the pseudogene TRBV3-2), with D possibly being TRBD1 (5 bases). Per the germline V gene, CDR1 is LGHDT and CDR2 is YNNKEL (reference sequence). V was pared by 3 bases and J by 2 bases, with 17 bases between. The CDR3 loop spans 17 amino acids. The CDR3 DNA follows: TGTGCCAGCAGCCATCTTACCTCAGGGTTTCCTGGAAACACCATATATTTT. It codes for CASSHLTSGFPGNTIYF.

The CDR3 sequence is CASSPGSGWKNNEQFF. CDR3 nucleotide sequence: TGTGCCAGCAGCCCAGGGAGCGGGTGGAAAAACAATGAGCAGTTCTTC. V is TRBV7-6 and J is TRBJ2-1; TRBD2 might be the D (6 bases). CDR1 and CDR2 (germline): SGHVS, FNYEAQ. The CDR3 has 16 amino acids. Trimming left V 5 bases short and J 5 bases short, with 19 bases between.

The chain employs TRBV7-6 and TRBJ2-7, with D possibly TRBD2 on 6 matching bases. Germline lookup yields CDR1 SGHVS and CDR2 FNYEAQ. V lost 2 bases to trimming and J lost 0 bases, with 14 bases between them. This CDR3 contains 16 residues. CDR3 DNA sequence: TGTGCCAGCAGCTTACGGCCAGCGGGCAGCTCCTACGAGCAGTACTTC. This gives the protein CASSLRPAGSSYEQYF.

V and J are TRBV5-1 and TRBJ2-3; D possibly matches TRBD1 or TRBD2 (5 bases each). This CDR3 has 14 amino acids. V was pared by 6 bases and J by 2 bases, with 13 bases between. CDR1 and CDR2 from the germline V gene are SGHRS and YFSETQ. The chain's CDR3 is CASTSGRLTDTQYF. The CDR3 DNA is TGCGCCAGCACCTCGGGGCGGCTCACAGATACGCAGTATTTT.

The rearrangement links TRBV28 to TRBJ2-1; the D gene is possibly TRBD2 (6 bases). The germline V gene has CDR1 MDHEN and CDR2 SYDVKM. Trimming stripped 6 bases from V and 4 bases from J, with 16 bases between. The CDR3 is 15 residues long. CDR3 amino acids: CASRGLSRGYNEQFF. In DNA form, the CDR3 reads TGTGCCAGCAGAGGACTATCCCGCGGGTACAATGAGCAGTTCTTC.

This sequence joins TRBV2 and TRBJ2-3; TRBD2 might be the D (5 bases). Germline loops: CDR1 SNHLY, CDR2 FYNNEI. CDR3 length equals 15 residues. The germline V and J ends were trimmed by 1 base and 0 bases, with 8 bases remaining between them. CDR3: CASSEGLTSTDTQYF. CDR3 DNA: TGTGCCAGCAGTGAAGGACTAACTAGCACAGATACGCAGTATTTT.

This chain connects TRBV15 to TRBJ2-5; 9 nucleotides line up with TRBD1. V lost 3 bases to trimming and J lost 2 bases; unmatched junction nucleotides: 10. The CDR3 loop spans 17 amino acids. The germline V gene encodes CDR1 LNHNV and CDR2 YYDKDF (reference sequence). DNA of the CDR3: TGTGCCACCAGCAGGGGGGACAGGGCGACGGGACAAGAGACCCAGTACTTC. As protein: CATSRGDRATGQETQYF.

This clone was seen a handful of times. This rearrangement joins TRBV24-1 to TRBJ2-1; TRBD2 is a possible D gene (6 bases). Germline CDR1 is KGHDR and CDR2 is SFDVKD. Trimming stripped 4 bases from V and 6 bases from J, with 9 bases between. This CDR3 has 13 amino acids. The CDR3 DNA reads TGTGCCACCAGTGACGGGAGTCCCAATGAGCAGTTCTTC. Residues: CATSDGSPNEQFF.

The gene calls are TRBV19 and TRBJ2-3; D gene ambiguous. This CDR3 has 15 residues. V was pared by 5 bases and J by 0 bases, with 12 bases between. Germline CDR1 and CDR2: LNHDA and SQIVND (reference sequence). Here the CDR3 DNA reads TGTGCCAGTAGTTTGGCATCCTCTAGCACAGATACGCAGTATTTT. It yields the protein CASSLASSSTDTQYF.

The chain has TRBV3-1 (or the pseudogene TRBV3-2) and TRBJ2-1; 7 nucleotides match TRBD2. CDR1 LGHDT and CDR2 YNNKEL come from the germline V gene (reference sequence). The length of the CDR3 is 17 residues. V lost 0 bases and J lost 5; bases outside the gene matches: 10. The DNA of the CDR3 is TGTGCCAGCAGCCAAGATCCAGGCGGGAGTGGTGACAATGAGCAGTTCTTC. This codes for CASSQDPGGSGDNEQFF.

Only a few counts were recorded for this clone. This CDR3 is also generated by other DNA sequences in the sample. The J gene is TRBJ2-7, the V gene TRBV4-1; the match to TRBD1 covers 7 bases. The CDR3 sequence is 14 residues long. CDR1 and CDR2 from the germline V gene are MGHRA and YSYEKL. Losses at the gene ends were 3 bases for V and 1 base for J; bases not matched to a gene: 3. The CDR3 spells CASSQGRGSYEQYF. In DNA form, the CDR3 reads TGCGCCAGCAGCCAGGGCAGGGGGTCCTACGAGCAGTACTTC.

This chain uses TRBV2 with TRBJ1-1; D ambiguous. With 8 bases removed from V and 4 bases from J, the gap between germline ends came to 5 bases. Per germline, CDR1 SNHLY and CDR2 FYNNEI. This CDR3 contains 10 residues. The CDR3 nucleotides read TGTGCCAGCGCAAGCACTGAAGCTTTCTTT. Its translation: CASASTEAFF.